The rows below give T cell receptor beta chains drawn from one sample of a study of CD8+ T cells in alopecia areata. This table comes from immunoSEQ multiplex PCR, and its TCRdb copy is limited to in-frame clones, with some not included. Seen here are 150,000 to 200,000 clones, 50% to 70% observed once, and the top ten hold about 1.3%. Specimen: CD4+ T cells sorted from blood, collected between weeks 47 and 50, from a patient treated with tofacitinib. Receptors were obtained from a human donor with alopecia areata. The CDR3 runs from the conserved cysteine through the conserved F or W. The D gene is left open where the match is weak. Some rows have no size entry. The others give once, few or many, or a class for an expanded clone.

clone size,V gene,J gene,D gene,CDR3 protein,CDR3 DNA
-,TRBV29-1,TRBJ2-7,TRBD1,CSVGQAYEQYF,TGCAGCGTGGGACAGGCCTACGAGCAGTACTTC
-,TRBV7-2,TRBJ2-7,TRBD1,CASSSWDRGWAYF,TGTGCCAGCAGCTCGTGGGACAGGGGGTGGGCGTACTTC
few,TRBV29-1,TRBJ2-7,TRBD1,CSVGRDRGPYEQYF,TGCAGCGTTGGCCGGGACAGGGGGCCCTACGAGCAGTACTTC
-,TRBV11-2,TRBJ1-2,TRBD1,CASSPHKNRGSNNYGYTF,TGTGCCAGCAGCCCCCATAAAAACAGGGGTAGTAATAACTATGGCTACACCTTC
-,TRBV9,TRBJ2-2,-,CASSVTGLTGELFF,TGTGCCAGCAGCGTTACGGGGCTCACCGGGGAGCTGTTTTTT
few,TRBV15,TRBJ2-5,TRBD2,CATSGARGQETQYF,TGTGCCACTAGCGGGGCCAGAGGACAAGAGACCCAGTACTTC
-,TRBV4-1,TRBJ2-7,-,CASSQVVPPYEQYF,TGCGCCAGCAGCCAAGTGGTACCCCCCTACGAGCAGTACTTC
-,TRBV19,TRBJ1-5,-,CASKGISRVQPQHF,TGTGCCAGTAAGGGCATCTCCAGGGTCCAGCCCCAGCATTTT
-,TRBV4-1,TRBJ1-2,-,CASSQDRRSFYTF,TGCGCCAGCAGCCAAGATCGGCGATCATTCTACACCTTC
-,TRBV2,TRBJ2-1,TRBD2,CASSEWGGYNEQFF,TGTGCCAGCAGTGAATGGGGGGGCTACAATGAGCAGTTCTTC
once,TRBV9,TRBJ2-4,-,CASSEGSQNIQYF,TGTGCCAGCAGCGAAGGTAGTCAAAACATTCAGTACTTC
-,TRBV29-1,TRBJ1-1,-,CSVTGRLGTEAFF,TGCAGCGTTACGGGGCGGTTGGGCACTGAAGCTTTCTTT
-,TRBV25-1,TRBJ1-2,TRBD1,CASSEVGTGAYGYTF,TGTGCCAGCAGTGAAGTCGGGACAGGGGCCTATGGCTACACCTTC
-,TRBV7-2,TRBJ2-5,TRBD1,CASSARTGGQETQYF,TGTGCCAGCAGCGCGAGGACAGGGGGCCAAGAGACCCAGTACTTC
-,TRBV9,TRBJ1-6,-,CASSEDRRYNSPLHF,TGTGCCAGCAGCGAAGACAGGAGGTACAATTCACCCCTCCACTTT